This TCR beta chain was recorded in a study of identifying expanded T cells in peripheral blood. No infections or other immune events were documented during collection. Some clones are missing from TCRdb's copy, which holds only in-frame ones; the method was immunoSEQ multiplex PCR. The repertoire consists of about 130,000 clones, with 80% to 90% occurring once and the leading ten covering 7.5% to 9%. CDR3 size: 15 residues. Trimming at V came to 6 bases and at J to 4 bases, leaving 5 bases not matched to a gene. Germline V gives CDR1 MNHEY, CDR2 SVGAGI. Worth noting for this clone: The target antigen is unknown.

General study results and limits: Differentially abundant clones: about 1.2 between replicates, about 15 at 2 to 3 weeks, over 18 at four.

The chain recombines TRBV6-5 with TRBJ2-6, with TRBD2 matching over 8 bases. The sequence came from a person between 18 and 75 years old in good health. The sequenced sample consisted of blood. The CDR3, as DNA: TGTGCCAGCAGCCCGGGGGGGAGAGGGGCCAACGTCCTGACTTTC. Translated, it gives CASSPGGRGANVLTF.